The sequence of this T cell receptor beta chain was determined in a study of blood T cell repertoires in COVID-19. Methods used by the authors: By means of reference gene primer amplification, nucleated cell counts were estimated. Here immunoSEQ multiplex PCR was the method, and the copy in TCRdb shows in-frame clones only, minus some. That table supplies the V and J calls and clone size; D and trimming were determined from the DNA. The data contain roughly 400,000 clones, under 90% of them seen just once; the ten biggest clones take up 1.7%. Cohorts were determined from participant-reported clinical history. Germline values: CDR1 SNHLY, CDR2 FYNNEI. V lost 6 bases to trimming and J lost 2 bases; unmatched junction nucleotides: 7. The CDR3 covers 15 residues.

The sequenced sample consisted of PBMCs or T cells enriched from blood (not recorded which). The V and J genes are TRBV2 and TRBJ1-5; 7 bases line up with TRBD1. The receptor's source is a woman between 25 and 40 years old who had recovered from COVID-19. CDR3 protein: CASRRQGAGNQPQHF. The CDR3 DNA follows: TGTGCCAGCAGGCGACAGGGTGCTGGCAATCAGCCCCAGCATTTT.